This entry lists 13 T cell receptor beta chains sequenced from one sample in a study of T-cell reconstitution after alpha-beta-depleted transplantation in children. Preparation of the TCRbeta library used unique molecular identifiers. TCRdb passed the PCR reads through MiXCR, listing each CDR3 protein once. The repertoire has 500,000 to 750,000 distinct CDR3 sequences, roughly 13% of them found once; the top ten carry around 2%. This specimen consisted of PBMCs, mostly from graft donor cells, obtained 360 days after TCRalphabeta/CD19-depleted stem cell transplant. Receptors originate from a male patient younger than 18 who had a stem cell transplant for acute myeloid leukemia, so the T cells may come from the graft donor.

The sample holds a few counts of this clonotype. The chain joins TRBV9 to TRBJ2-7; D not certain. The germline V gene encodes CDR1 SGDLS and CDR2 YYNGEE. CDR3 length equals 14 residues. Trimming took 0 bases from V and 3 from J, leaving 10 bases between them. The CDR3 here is CASSVATGVYEQYF. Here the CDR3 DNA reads TGTGCCAGCAGCGTAGCTACGGGCGTCTACGAGCAGTACTTC.

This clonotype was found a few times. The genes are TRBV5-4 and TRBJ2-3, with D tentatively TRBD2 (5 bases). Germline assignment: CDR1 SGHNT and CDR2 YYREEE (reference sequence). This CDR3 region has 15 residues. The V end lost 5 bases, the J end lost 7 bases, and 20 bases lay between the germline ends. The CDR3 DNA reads TGTGCCAGCAGATCGCTAGGGAGTAATGGGAATACGCAGTATTTT. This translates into CASRSLGSNGNTQYF.

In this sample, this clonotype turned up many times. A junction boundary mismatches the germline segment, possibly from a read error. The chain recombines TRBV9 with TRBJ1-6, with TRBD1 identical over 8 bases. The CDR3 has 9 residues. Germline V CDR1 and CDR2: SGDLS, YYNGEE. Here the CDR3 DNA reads TGTGCCACCAGGACAGGGAACCAGTTT. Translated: CATRTGNQF. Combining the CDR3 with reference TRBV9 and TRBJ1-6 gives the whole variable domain DSGVTQTPKHLITATGQRVTLRCSPRSGDLSVYWYQQSLDQGLQFLIQYYNGEERAKGNILERFSAQQFPDLHSELNLSSLELGDSALYFCATRTGNQFGNGTRLTVT.

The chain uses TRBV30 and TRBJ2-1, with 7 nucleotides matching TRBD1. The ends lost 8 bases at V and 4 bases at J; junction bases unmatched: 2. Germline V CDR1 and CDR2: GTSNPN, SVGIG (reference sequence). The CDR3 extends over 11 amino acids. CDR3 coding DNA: TGTGCCCGACAGGGATACAATGAGCAGTTCTTC. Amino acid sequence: CARQGYNEQFF.

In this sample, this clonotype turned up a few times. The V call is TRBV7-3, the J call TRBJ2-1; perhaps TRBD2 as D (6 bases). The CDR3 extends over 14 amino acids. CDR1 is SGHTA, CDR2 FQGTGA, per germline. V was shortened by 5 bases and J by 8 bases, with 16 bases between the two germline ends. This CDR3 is CASSRLEESDEQFF. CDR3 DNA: TGTGCCAGCAGCCGACTAGAGGAGTCGGATGAGCAGTTCTTC.

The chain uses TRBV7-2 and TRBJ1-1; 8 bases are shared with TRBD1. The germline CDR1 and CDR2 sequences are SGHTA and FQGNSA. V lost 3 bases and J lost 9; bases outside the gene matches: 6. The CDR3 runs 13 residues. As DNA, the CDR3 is TGTGCCAGCAGCTTTGGGACAGGTCCTAAAGCTTTCTTT. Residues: CASSFGTGPKAFF.

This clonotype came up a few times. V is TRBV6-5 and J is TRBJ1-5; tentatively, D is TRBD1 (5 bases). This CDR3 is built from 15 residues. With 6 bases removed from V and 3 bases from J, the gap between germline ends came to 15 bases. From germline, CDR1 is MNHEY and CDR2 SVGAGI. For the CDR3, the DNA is TGTGCCAGCAGCCGGGGCGACCTCCACAATCAGCCCCAGCATTTT. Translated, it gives CASSRGDLHNQPQHF.

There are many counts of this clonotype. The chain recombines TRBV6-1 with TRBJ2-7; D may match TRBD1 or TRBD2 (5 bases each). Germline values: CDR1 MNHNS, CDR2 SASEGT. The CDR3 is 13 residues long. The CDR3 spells CGEGAAALYEQYF. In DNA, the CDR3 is TGTGGTGAAGGGGCAGCGGCCCTCTACGAGCAGTACTTC.

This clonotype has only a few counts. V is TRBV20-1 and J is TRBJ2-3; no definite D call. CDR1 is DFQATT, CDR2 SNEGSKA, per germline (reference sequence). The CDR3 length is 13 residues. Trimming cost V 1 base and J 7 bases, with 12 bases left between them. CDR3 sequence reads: CSARVGSYYTQYF. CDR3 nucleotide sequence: TGCAGTGCTAGAGTTGGGTCCTACTATACGCAGTATTTT.

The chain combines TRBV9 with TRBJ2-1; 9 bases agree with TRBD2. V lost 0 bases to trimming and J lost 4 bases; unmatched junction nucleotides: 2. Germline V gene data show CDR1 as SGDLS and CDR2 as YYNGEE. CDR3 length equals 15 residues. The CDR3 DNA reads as TGTGCCAGCAGCGTAGCTAGCGGGAAGTACAATGAGCAGTTCTTC. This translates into CASSVASGKYNEQFF. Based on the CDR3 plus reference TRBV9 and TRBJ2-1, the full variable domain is DSGVTQTPKHLITATGQRVTLRCSPRSGDLSVYWYQQSLDQGLQFLIQYYNGEERAKGNILERFSAQQFPDLHSELNLSSLELGDSALYFCASSVASGKYNEQFFGPGTRLTVL.

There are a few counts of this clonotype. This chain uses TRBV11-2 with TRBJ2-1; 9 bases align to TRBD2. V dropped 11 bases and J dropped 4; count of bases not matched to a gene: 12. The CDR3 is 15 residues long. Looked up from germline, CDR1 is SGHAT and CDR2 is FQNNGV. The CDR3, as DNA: TGTGCCGGCCAACCCTATGCGGGAGGGTACAATGAGCAGTTCTTC. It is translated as CAGQPYAGGYNEQFF.

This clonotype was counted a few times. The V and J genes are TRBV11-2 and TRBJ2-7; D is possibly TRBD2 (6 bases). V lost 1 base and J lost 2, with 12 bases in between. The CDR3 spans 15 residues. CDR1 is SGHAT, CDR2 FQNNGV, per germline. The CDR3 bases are TGTGCCAGCAGCTTAGTAGCGGCGGGTGCCTACGAGCAGTACTTC. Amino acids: CASSLVAAGAYEQYF.

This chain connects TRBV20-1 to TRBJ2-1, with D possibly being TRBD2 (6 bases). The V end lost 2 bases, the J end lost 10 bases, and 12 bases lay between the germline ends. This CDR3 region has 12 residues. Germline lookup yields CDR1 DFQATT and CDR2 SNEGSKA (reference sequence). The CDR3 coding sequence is TGCAGTGCTAGAACGAGGCTAGCGGAGCAGTTCTTC. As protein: CSARTRLAEQFF.